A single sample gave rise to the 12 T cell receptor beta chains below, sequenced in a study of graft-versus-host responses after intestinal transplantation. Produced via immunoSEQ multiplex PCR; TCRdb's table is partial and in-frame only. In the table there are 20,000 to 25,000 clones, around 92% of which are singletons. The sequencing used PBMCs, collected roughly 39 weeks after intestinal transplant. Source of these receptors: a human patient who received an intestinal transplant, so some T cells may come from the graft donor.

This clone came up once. CDR3 loop: CASSTHRTPWGTEAFF. The CDR3 nucleotides are TGTGCCAGCAGCACCCACCGGACACCTTGGGGGACTGAAGCTTTCTTT. The gene calls are TRBV7-6 and TRBJ1-1; weak D call: TRBD1 (5 bases). CDR1 SGHVS and CDR2 FNYEAQ come from the germline V gene. V lost 5 bases and J 5 bases, leaving 21 bases between the germline ends. The CDR3 contains 16 residues.

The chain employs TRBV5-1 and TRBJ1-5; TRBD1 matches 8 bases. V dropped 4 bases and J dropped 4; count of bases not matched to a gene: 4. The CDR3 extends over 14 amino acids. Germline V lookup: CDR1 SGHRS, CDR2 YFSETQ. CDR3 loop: CASSPWTGNQPQHF. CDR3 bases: TGCGCCAGCAGCCCCTGGACAGGGAATCAGCCCCAGCATTTT. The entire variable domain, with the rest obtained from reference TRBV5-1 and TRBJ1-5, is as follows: KAGVTQTPRYLIKTRGQQVTLSCSPISGHRSVSWYQQTPGQGLQFLFEYFSETQRNKGNFPGRFSGRQFSNSRSEMNVSTLELGDSALYLCASSPWTGNQPQHFGDGTRLSIL.

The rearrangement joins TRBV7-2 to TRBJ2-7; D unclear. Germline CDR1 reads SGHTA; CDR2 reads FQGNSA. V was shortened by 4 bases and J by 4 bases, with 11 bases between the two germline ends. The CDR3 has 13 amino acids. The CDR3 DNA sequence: TGTGCCAGCAGCTCTGGACGTCCGTACGAGCAGTACTTC. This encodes CASSSGRPYEQYF.

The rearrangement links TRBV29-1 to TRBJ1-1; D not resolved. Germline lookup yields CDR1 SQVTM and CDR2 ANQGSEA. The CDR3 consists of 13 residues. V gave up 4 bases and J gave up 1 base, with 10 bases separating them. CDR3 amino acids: CSVVGVTNTEAFF. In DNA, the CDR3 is TGCAGCGTTGTCGGGGTGACGAACACTGAAGCTTTCTTT.

In nucleotides, the CDR3 is TGCGCCAGCAGCTTGGGACGGACTAGCGGACAAACAGATACGCAGTATTTT. Amino acids: CASSLGRTSGQTDTQYF. J is TRBJ2-3 and V is TRBV5-1, with TRBD2 identical over 10 bases. The junction had 7 bases not matched to a gene; V was cut back by 0 bases and J by 3 bases. Per germline, CDR1 SGHRS and CDR2 YFSETQ. The CDR3 extends over 17 amino acids.

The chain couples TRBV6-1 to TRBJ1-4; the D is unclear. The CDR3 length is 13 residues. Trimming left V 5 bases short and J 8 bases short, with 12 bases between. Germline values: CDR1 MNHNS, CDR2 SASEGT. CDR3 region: CASSRPSIEKLFF. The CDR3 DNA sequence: TGTGCCAGCAGTCGACCCTCCATCGAAAAACTGTTTTTT.

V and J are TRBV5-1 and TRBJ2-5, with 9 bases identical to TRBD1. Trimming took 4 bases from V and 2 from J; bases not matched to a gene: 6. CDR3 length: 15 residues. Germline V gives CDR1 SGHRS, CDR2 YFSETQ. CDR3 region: CASSKRDRVQETQYF. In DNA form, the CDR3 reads TGCGCCAGCAGCAAACGGGACAGGGTACAAGAGACCCAGTACTTC. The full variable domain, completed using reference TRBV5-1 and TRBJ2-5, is KAGVTQTPRYLIKTRGQQVTLSCSPISGHRSVSWYQQTPGQGLQFLFEYFSETQRNKGNFPGRFSGRQFSNSRSEMNVSTLELGDSALYLCASSKRDRVQETQYFGPGTRLLVL.

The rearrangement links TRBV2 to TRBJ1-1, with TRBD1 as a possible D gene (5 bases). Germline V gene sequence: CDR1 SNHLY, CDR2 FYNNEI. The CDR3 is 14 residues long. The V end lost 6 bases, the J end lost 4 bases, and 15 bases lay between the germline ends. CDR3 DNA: TGTGCCAGCAGGCCCTTACAGGAAAGCACTGAAGCTTTCTTT. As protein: CASRPLQESTEAFF.

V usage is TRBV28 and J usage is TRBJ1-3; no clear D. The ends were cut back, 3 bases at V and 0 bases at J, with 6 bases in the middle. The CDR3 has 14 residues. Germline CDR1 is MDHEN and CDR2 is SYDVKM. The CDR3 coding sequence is TGTGCCAGCAGTTTTGGACCCTCTGGAAACACCATATATTTT. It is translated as CASSFGPSGNTIYF. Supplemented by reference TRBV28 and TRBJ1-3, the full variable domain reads DVKVTQSSRYLVKRTGEKVFLECVQDMDHENMFWYRQDPGLGLRLIYFSYDVKMKEKGDIPEGYSVSREKKERFSLILESASTNQTSMYLCASSFGPSGNTIYFGEGSWLTVV.

CDR3: CASSPEGAEGGTEAFF. In DNA, the CDR3 is TGTGCCAGCAGCCCCGAGGGGGCTGAGGGTGGCACTGAAGCTTTCTTT. The chain is built from TRBV9 and TRBJ1-1; 7 bases fit TRBD1. Losses at the gene ends were 4 bases for V and 4 bases for J; bases not matched to a gene: 13. Germline-derived CDR1 and CDR2 are SGDLS and YYNGEE. The CDR3 loop spans 16 amino acids.

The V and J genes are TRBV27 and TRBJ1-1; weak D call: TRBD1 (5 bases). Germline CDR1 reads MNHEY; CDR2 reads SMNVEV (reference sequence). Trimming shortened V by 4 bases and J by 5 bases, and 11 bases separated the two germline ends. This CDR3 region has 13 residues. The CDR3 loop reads CASSSGVGTEAFF. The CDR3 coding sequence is TGTGCCAGCAGTTCGGGGGTAGGAACTGAAGCTTTCTTT.

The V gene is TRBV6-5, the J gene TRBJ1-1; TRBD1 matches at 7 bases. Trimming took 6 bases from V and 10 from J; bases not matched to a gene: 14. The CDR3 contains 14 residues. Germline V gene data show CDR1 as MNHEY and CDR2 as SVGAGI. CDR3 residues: CASRQTDRVEVAFF. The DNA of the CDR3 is TGTGCCAGCAGACAGACAGACAGGGTCGAGGTAGCTTTCTTT.